This entry features one T cell receptor (beta chain) sequence. The data stem from a study of blood T cell repertoires in COVID-19. Overall study: Specimens from acute and convalescent COVID-19 originated in the United States, Italy and Spain. From T cells, B-cell-depleted T cells, or PBMCs came the material, which was cDNA or gDNA.

This CDR3 is built from 14 residues. Germline CDR1 reads MGHDK; CDR2 reads SYGVNS. Deletions cut 4 bases from V and 4 bases from J, with 13 bases between. Per the original data handling: It was from reference gene primer amplification that nucleated cell counts were estimated. TCRdb's table, derived via immunoSEQ multiplex PCR, lists solely in-frame clones and lacks some. The DNA gave D and trimming, while V, J and clone size come from that table. This table has some 150,000 clones, roughly 87% appearing once. The TCR was taken from a woman aged 60 to 75 who had recovered from COVID-19. The chain uses TRBV25-1 and TRBJ1-1; D gene uncertain. Sequencing used peripheral blood. DNA for the CDR3: TGTGCCAGCAGTGCGGCCGGAGCCCTCACTGAAGCTTTCTTT. Protein product: CASSAAGALTEAFF.